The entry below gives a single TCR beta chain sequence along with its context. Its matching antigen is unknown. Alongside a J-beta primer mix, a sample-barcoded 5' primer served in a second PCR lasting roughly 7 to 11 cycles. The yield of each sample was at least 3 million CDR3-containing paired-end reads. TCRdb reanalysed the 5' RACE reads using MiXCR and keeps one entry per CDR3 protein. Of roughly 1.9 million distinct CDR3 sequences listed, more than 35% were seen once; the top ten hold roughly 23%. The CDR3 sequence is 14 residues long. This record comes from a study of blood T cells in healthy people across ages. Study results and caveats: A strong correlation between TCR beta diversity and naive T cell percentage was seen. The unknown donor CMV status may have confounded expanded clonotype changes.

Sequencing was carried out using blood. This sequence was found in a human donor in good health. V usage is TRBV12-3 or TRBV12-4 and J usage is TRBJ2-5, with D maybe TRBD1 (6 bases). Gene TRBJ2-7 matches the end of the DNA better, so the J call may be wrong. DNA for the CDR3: TGTGCCAGCAGCCTTACAAGACAGGTCCACGAGCAGTACTTC. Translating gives CASSLTRQVHEQYF.